Listed here are 24 T cell receptor beta chains from one sample, sequenced in a study of Ad26.COV2.S vaccination and SARS-CoV-2 variants. The protocol was immunoSEQ multiplex PCR, while the TCRdb copy is restricted to in-frame clones and leaves out a portion. The repertoire holds fewer than 500,000 clones, with about 91% as singletons. Treatment denoted: around 19 received Ad26.COV2.S at low or high dose, single or two shots; about 5 received placebo; per-sample allocation not given. Specimen acquisition occurred on day 63 following the initial vaccine or placebo injection. Sequenced material: peripheral blood, taken in a trial of Ad26.COV2.S vaccine versus placebo. These TCRs come from a person between 18 and 65 years old who received the Ad26.COV2.S COVID-19 vaccine or a placebo.

The J gene is TRBJ2-1, the V gene TRBV19, with 10 bases identical to TRBD1. Germline lookup yields CDR1 LNHDA and CDR2 SQIVND (reference sequence). This CDR3 comprises 14 residues. V shed 8 bases and J 7 bases; nucleotides not matched to a gene: 8. CDR3 in amino acids: CASEPGQGWNEQFF. CDR3 in DNA: TGTGCCAGTGAACCGGGACAGGGGTGGAATGAGCAGTTCTTC.

This clone has only a few counts. The rearrangement uses TRBV3-1 (or the pseudogene TRBV3-2) and TRBJ2-7, with D tentatively TRBD2 (6 bases). V gave up 3 bases and J gave up 0 bases, with 15 bases separating them. The CDR3 has 16 amino acids. Germline V gene lookup returns CDR1 LGHDT and CDR2 YNNKEL (reference sequence). The chain's CDR3 is CASSQPAGSGSYEQYV. DNA for the CDR3: TGTGCCAGCAGCCAGCCCGCCGGGAGTGGCTCCTACGAGCAGTACGTC.

This chain uses TRBV9 with TRBJ1-6; D is uncertain. Trimming removed 4 bases at V and 5 bases at J, with 10 bases between. The CDR3 spans 14 residues. From germline, CDR1 is SGDLS and CDR2 YYNGEE. The CDR3 spells CASSPGIDNSPLHF. CDR3 in DNA: TGTGCCAGCAGCCCCGGGATCGATAATTCACCCCTCCACTTT. The full variable domain, with the rest looked up from reference TRBV9 and TRBJ1-6, is DSGVTQTPKHLITATGQRVTLRCSPRSGDLSVYWYQQSLDQGLQFLIQYYNGEERAKGNILERFSAQQFPDLHSELNLSSLELGDSALYFCASSPGIDNSPLHFGNGTRLTVT.

The chain employs TRBV5-5 and TRBJ1-2, with TRBD1 identical over 7 bases. Germline loops: CDR1 SGHKS, CDR2 YYEKEE (reference sequence). This CDR3 contains 16 residues. Trimming removed 3 bases from V and 0 bases from J; junction bases left unmatched: 8. This CDR3 is CASSSNRGKANYGYTF. DNA of the CDR3: TGTGCCAGCAGCTCCAACAGGGGAAAAGCTAACTATGGCTACACCTTC. Complete variable domain (other parts from reference TRBV5-5 and TRBJ1-2): DAGVTQSPTHLIKTRGQQVTLRCSPISGHKSVSWYQQVLGQGPQFIFQYYEKEERGRGNFPDRFSARQFPNYSSELNVNALLLGDSALYLCASSSNRGKANYGYTFGSGTRLTVV.

CDR3 sequence (DNA): TGTGCCAGCAGCTACTCACCAGGCGGGGAGCTGTTTTTT. It specifies CASSYSPGGELFF. The chain couples TRBV7-2 to TRBJ2-2, with unresolved D. The CDR3 runs to 13 residues. Trimming left V 4 bases short and J 7 bases short, with 10 bases between. The germline V gene has CDR1 SGHTA and CDR2 FQGNSA.

CDR3 residues: CASSRVFGVVGNTEAFF. Here the CDR3 DNA reads TGCGCCAGCAGCCGTGTCTTTGGGGTCGTTGGGAACACTGAAGCTTTCTTT. This chain joins TRBV5-1 and TRBJ1-1; D unclear. The V and J ends lost 4 bases and 1 base respectively, with 20 bases between them. CDR3 size: 17 residues. Germline-derived CDR1 and CDR2 are SGHRS and YFSETQ.

The CDR3 DNA is TGTGCCACCAGCAGAGATGGAGAGACCCAGTACTTC. Protein sequence: CATSRDGETQYF. V usage is TRBV15 and J usage is TRBJ2-5; no reliable D call. This CDR3 comprises 12 residues. Trimming stripped 0 bases from V and 4 bases from J, with 3 bases between. Germline V gene data show CDR1 as LNHNV and CDR2 as YYDKDF (reference sequence).

The chain is built from TRBV29-1 and TRBJ2-3; TRBD2 matches at 8 bases. After removal of 5 bases from V and 1 base from J, the junction contained 2 bases not matched to a gene. CDR3 length: 13 amino acids. CDR1 and CDR2 (germline): SQVTM, ANQGSEA. The CDR3: CSVQTSGTDTQYF. The CDR3 DNA is TGCAGCGTTCAGACTAGCGGCACAGATACGCAGTATTTT.

The chain employs TRBV5-1 and TRBJ2-1; 10 bases are shared with TRBD2. With 0 bases clipped from V and 9 bases from J, the junction kept 6 bases outside the gene matches. The germline CDR1 and CDR2 sequences are SGHRS and YFSETQ. This CDR3 has 15 residues. This CDR3 reads CASSLVASGGGEQFF. CDR3 sequence (DNA): TGCGCCAGCAGCTTGGTGGCTAGCGGGGGTGGTGAGCAGTTCTTC.

CDR3 sequence: CASRGGRSFYEQYF. Here the CDR3 DNA reads TGTGCCAGCAGGGGTGGCCGGAGTTTCTACGAGCAGTACTTC. This chain links TRBV6-5 with TRBJ2-7; D unclear. V was shortened by 6 bases and J by 3 bases, with 15 bases between the two germline ends. This CDR3 has 14 residues. Per germline, CDR1 MNHEY and CDR2 SVGAGI.

This clone appeared a single time. The rearrangement links TRBV28 to TRBJ2-6; D remains ambiguous. The CDR3 is made up of 13 amino acids. From germline, CDR1 is MDHEN and CDR2 SYDVKM. The ends were cut back, 6 bases at V and 3 bases at J, with 6 bases in the middle. In DNA form, the CDR3 reads TGTGCCAGCAGCCATGGTGGGGCCAACGTCCTGACTTTC. It codes for CASSHGGANVLTF. Full variable domain (remainder filled in from reference TRBV28 and TRBJ2-6): DVKVTQSSRYLVKRTGEKVFLECVQDMDHENMFWYRQDPGLGLRLIYFSYDVKMKEKGDIPEGYSVSREKKERFSLILESASTNQTSMYLCASSHGGANVLTFGAGSRLTVL.

About this clone: Other nucleotide sequences from this sample produce the same CDR3. V gene TRBV7-9 combines with J gene TRBJ2-3; D is unclear. CDR1 SEHNR and CDR2 FQNEAQ come from the germline V gene (reference sequence). The CDR3 is 12 amino acids. Trimming took 1 base from V and 2 from J, leaving 1 base between them. CDR3 bases: TGTGCCAGCAGCTTAGACACAGATACGCAGTATTTT. Residues: CASSLDTDTQYF.

The chain combines TRBV7-8 with TRBJ2-7; TRBD1 agrees at 12 bases. Germline trimming cut 4 bases from V and 6 bases from J; bases unmatched to any gene: 1. CDR1 is SGHVS and CDR2 is FQNEAQ in the germline V gene. The CDR3 totals 13 residues. This CDR3 reads CASSSGQGAEQYV. CDR3 DNA sequence: TGTGCCAGCAGCTCGGGACAGGGGGCCGAGCAGTACGTC.

This clone has only a few counts. The chain uses TRBV4-2 and TRBJ2-7, with 9 bases matching TRBD2. CDR1 LGHNA and CDR2 YNFKEQ come from the germline V gene. The V and J ends lost 6 bases and 5 bases, in that order; junction bases with no gene match: 11. The CDR3 loop spans 15 amino acids. The CDR3 reads CASSHPGLASNEQYF. CDR3 DNA sequence: TGTGCCAGCAGTCATCCGGGACTAGCAAGTAACGAGCAGTACTTC.

The V call is TRBV15, the J call TRBJ2-5; tentatively, D is TRBD2 (6 bases). Trimming removed 0 bases from V and 4 bases from J, with 15 bases in between. Germline CDR1 and CDR2: LNHNV and YYDKDF (reference sequence). The CDR3 is made up of 16 amino acids. CDR3 DNA: TGTGCCACCAGCAGAGACCCTAGCGCCTATGGAGAGACCCAGTACTTC. It is translated as CATSRDPSAYGETQYF.

The J gene is TRBJ2-5, the V gene TRBV29-1; D is unclear. V was cut by 5 bases and J by 4 bases, with 11 bases left in between. The CDR3 has 12 residues. CDR1 and CDR2 from the germline V gene are SQVTM and ANQGSEA. The CDR3 protein is CSVSVSGETQYF. CDR3 bases: TGCAGCGTTAGCGTCTCGGGAGAGACCCAGTACTTC.

The chain carries TRBV6-5 and TRBJ1-3; tentatively, D is TRBD1 (6 bases). Germline V CDR1 and CDR2: MNHEY, SVGAGI. The V end lost 6 bases, the J end lost 2 bases, and 11 bases lay between the germline ends. CDR3 length equals 14 residues. The CDR3 loop is CASRSQGTGNTIYF. The CDR3 region has the DNA TGTGCCAGCAGGTCCCAGGGGACTGGAAACACCATATATTTT.

This chain uses TRBV4-1 with TRBJ2-1, with TRBD2 matching over 11 bases. Unmatched junction bases numbered 6, after V lost 1 base and J lost 4 bases. Germline lookup yields CDR1 MGHRA and CDR2 YSYEKL. The length of the CDR3 is 17 residues. The CDR3 spells CASSQAALAGVYNEQFF. CDR3 sequence (DNA): TGCGCCAGCAGCCAAGCTGCACTAGCGGGAGTGTACAATGAGCAGTTCTTC.

The rearrangement uses TRBV4-3 and TRBJ2-5; 11 nucleotides match TRBD2. J lost 5 bases, V lost 3 bases, and 8 bases had no gene match. CDR3 length: 16 amino acids. Germline V lookup: CDR1 LGHNA, CDR2 YSLEER. CDR3 sequence (DNA): TGCGCCAGCAGCCATGGGCTAGCGGGGGGAAGCGAGACCCAGTACTTC. The encoded protein is CASSHGLAGGSETQYF.

The V call is TRBV20-1, the J call TRBJ2-3; D is undetermined. The CDR3 loop spans 11 amino acids. Trimming pared 5 bases from V and 4 bases from J, leaving 7 bases between. The V gene's germline CDR1 is DFQATT and CDR2 SNEGSKA (reference sequence). In DNA form, the CDR3 reads TGCAGTGCTGGCTCAGCAGATACGCAGTATTTT. Encoded protein: CSAGSADTQYF.

The CDR3, as DNA: TGTGCCAGCAGCCAAGGTCAAGCCGGAGATACGCAGTATTTT. Residues: CASSQGQAGDTQYF. The chain carries TRBV4-2 and TRBJ2-3; no firm D call. Trimming cost V 1 base and J 5 bases, with 10 bases left between them. The CDR3 runs to 14 residues. CDR1 and CDR2 (germline): LGHNA, YNFKEQ.

This sequence joins TRBV2 and TRBJ2-3; D unclear. The V gene lost 7 bases and the J gene lost 3 bases, with 11 bases spanning the gap. CDR1 and CDR2 from the germline V gene are SNHLY and FYNNEI. This CDR3 has 13 amino acids. CDR3 protein: CASMWVETDTQYF. CDR3 nucleotides: TGTGCCAGCATGTGGGTCGAAACAGATACGCAGTATTTT.

The chain has TRBV4-1 and TRBJ1-4; 7 bases fit TRBD1. Trimming at V came to 4 bases and at J to 5 bases, leaving 7 bases not matched to a gene. Germline-derived CDR1 and CDR2 are MGHRA and YSYEKL. The CDR3 is made up of 15 amino acids. CDR3 in amino acids: CASSRRGRNNEKLFF. CDR3 coding DNA: TGCGCCAGCAGCCGTAGGGGGCGTAACAATGAAAAACTGTTTTTT.

The chain is built from TRBV7-3 and TRBJ1-1, with TRBD1 identical over 8 bases. V shed 5 bases and J 10 bases; nucleotides not matched to a gene: 9. This CDR3 has 13 residues. Germline CDR1 SGHTA, CDR2 FQGTGA. The CDR3 region is CASSPNQQGVAFF. CDR3 bases: TGTGCCAGCAGCCCCAACCAACAGGGGGTAGCTTTCTTT.